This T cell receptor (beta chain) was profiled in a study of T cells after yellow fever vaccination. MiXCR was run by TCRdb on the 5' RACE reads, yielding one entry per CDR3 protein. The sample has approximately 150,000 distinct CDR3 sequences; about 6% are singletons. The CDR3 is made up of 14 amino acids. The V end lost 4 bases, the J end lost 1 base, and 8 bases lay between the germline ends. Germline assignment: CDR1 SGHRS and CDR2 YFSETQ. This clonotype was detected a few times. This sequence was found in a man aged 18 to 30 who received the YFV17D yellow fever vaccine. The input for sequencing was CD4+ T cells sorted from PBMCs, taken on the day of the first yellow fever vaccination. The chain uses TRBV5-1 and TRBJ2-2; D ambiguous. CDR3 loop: CASSPSLNTGELFF. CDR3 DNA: TGCGCCAGCAGCCCCTCTCTGAACACCGGGGAGCTGTTTTTT.